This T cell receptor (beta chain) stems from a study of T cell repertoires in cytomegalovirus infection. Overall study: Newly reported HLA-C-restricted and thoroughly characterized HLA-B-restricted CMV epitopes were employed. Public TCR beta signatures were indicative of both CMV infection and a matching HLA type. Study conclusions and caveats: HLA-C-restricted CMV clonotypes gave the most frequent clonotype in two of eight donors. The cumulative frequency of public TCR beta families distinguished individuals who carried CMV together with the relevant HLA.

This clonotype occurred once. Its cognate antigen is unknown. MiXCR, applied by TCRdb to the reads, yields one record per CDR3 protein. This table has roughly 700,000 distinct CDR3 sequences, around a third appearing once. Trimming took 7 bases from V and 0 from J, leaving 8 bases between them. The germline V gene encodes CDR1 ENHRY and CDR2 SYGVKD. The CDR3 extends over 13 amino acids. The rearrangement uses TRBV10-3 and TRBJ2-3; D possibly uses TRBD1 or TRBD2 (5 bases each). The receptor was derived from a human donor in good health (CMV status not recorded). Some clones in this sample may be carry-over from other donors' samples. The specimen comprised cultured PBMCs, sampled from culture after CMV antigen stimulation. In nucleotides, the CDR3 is TGTGCCATCAACCGGGACAGCACAGATACGCAGTATTTT. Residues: CAINRDSTDTQYF.